These T cell receptor beta chains were read from a single sample in a study of T-cell memory formation after mild COVID-19. MiXCR, applied by TCRdb to the 5' RACE reads, yields one record per CDR3 protein. Among fewer than 650,000 distinct CDR3 sequences listed, around 15% were seen once. Sequences were obtained from PBMCs or a T cell subset sorted from them (not recorded which). The receptor source for this set is an adult woman who had mild COVID-19 (a few samples of this study predate the infection). Cell type and time point are not known. Both conserved end residues are part of each CDR3. D genes are given only for firm matches. Clone size appears in some rows only: once, few, many, or a class for an expanded clone.

D gene,J gene,V gene,clone size,CDR3 DNA,CDR3 protein
-,TRBJ1-2,TRBV12-3/TRBV12-4,-,TGTGCCAGCAGTTCCCTAAGTTCCTATGGCTACACCTTC,CASSSLSSYGYTF
-,TRBJ2-1,TRBV6-2/TRBV6-3,-,TGTGCCAGCAGTTTCGGCGGGGTCAACAATGAGCAGTTCTTC,CASSFGGVNNEQFF
-,TRBJ2-1,TRBV11-2,few,TGTGCCAGCAGCTTAACATGGGAGGCAACATCCTACAATGAGCAGTTCTTC,CASSLTWEATSYNEQFF
TRBD2,TRBJ2-7,TRBV27,few,TGTGCCAGCAGTTTGCGAAGCGGGAGAACCTACGAGCAGTACTTC,CASSLRSGRTYEQYF
-,TRBJ2-1,TRBV6-5,-,TGTGCCAGCAGTTACTCTTGGGTTCCCTACAATGAGCAGTTCTTC,CASSYSWVPYNEQFF
TRBD1,TRBJ2-1,TRBV5-1,-,TGCGCCACCTCATCCGGGACAGGGGCTTTGGGCTACAATGAGCAGTTCTTC,CATSSGTGALGYNEQFF
-,TRBJ1-1,TRBV4-1,-,TGCGCCAGCAGCCCCTCGAAAATCAACCTAAACACTGAAGCTTTCTTT,CASSPSKINLNTEAFF
TRBD2,TRBJ2-5,TRBV7-9,-,TGTGCCAGCAGCTTGGTTAGCGGGGGCCTCCAAGAGACCCAGTACTTC,CASSLVSGGLQETQYF
-,TRBJ2-1,TRBV29-1,few,TGCAGCGTTGAAGAACGGAGCTCCTACAATGAGCAGTTCTTC,CSVEERSSYNEQFF
TRBD1,TRBJ1-1,TRBV5-6,few,TGTGCCAGCAGCGCACGACAGGGAAATGAAGCTTTCTTT,CASSARQGNEAFF
-,TRBJ2-2,TRBV18,-,TGTGCCAGCCGGCAGGGTGGAGACGCCGGGGAGCTGTTTTTT,CASRQGGDAGELFF
-,TRBJ1-5,TRBV5-1,many,TGCGCCAGCAGCCTAGACGACGGCTACAATCAGCCCCAGCATTTT,CASSLDDGYNQPQHF
-,TRBJ2-7,TRBV6-6,few,TGTGCCAGCAGTCCCCTTAGTAACTTGTACGAGCAGTACTTC,CASSPLSNLYEQYF
-,TRBJ2-1,TRBV7-9,few,TGTGCCAGCAGCTTAGCGAGCGGGCCGCTCGGTGAGCAGTTCTTC,CASSLASGPLGEQFF
TRBD2,TRBJ2-1,TRBV25-1,-,TGTGCCAGCAGTGAACCTCCTGGACCCCCCTCTAGCGGGAGGGTGTCCTACAATGAGCAGTTCTTC,CASSEPPGPPSSGRVSYNEQFF
-,TRBJ1-2,TRBV7-2,-,TGTGCCAGCAGCTCGTCGGGGGGCATTATTGGCTACACCTTC,CASSSSGGIIGYTF
-,TRBJ1-1,TRBV5-1,once,TGCGCCAGCAGCCCCCACCGGACAGCGGTGAACACTGAAGCTTTCTTT,CASSPHRTAVNTEAFF
TRBD2,TRBJ2-3,TRBV7-2,few,TGTGCCAGCAGCGCCAGACTAGCGGGACGCGGTACGCAGTATTTT,CASSARLAGRGTQYF
-,TRBJ1-2,TRBV11-2,-,TGTGCCAGCAGCCACTTATGGGAAGCGCCGGTCGGTGGCTACACCTTC,CASSHLWEAPVGGYTF
TRBD2,TRBJ2-2,TRBV20-1,many,TGCAGTGCGCACTCTAGCGGCCAGAACACCGGGGAGCTGTTTTTT,CSAHSSGQNTGELFF
TRBD1,TRBJ1-5,TRBV12-3/TRBV12-4,few,TGTGCCAGCAGAAGGGGCTGGACAGGTCATCAGCCCCAGCATTTT,CASRRGWTGHQPQHF
TRBD1,TRBJ1-1,TRBV30,-,TGTGCCTGGAGCACTAGGACAGGGATGGATCGTGAAGCTTTCTTT,CAWSTRTGMDREAFF
-,TRBJ1-2,TRBV12-3/TRBV12-4,few,TGTGCCAGCAGCTTTGGACAGAGCTATGGCTACACCTTC,CASSFGQSYGYTF
TRBD1,TRBJ2-5,TRBV19,-,TGTGCCTCCCTTGACACCGGGACAGACAATAGGGCCCAGTACTTC,CASLDTGTDNRAQYF
TRBD2,TRBJ2-7,TRBV20-1,few,TGCAGTGCTAGGCGTTCTAGCGGGAGGGCGTACGAGCAGTACTTC,CSARRSSGRAYEQYF
-,TRBJ2-4,TRBV7-6,few,TGTGCCAGCAGCTTTAGTTCGGGCACGAACATTCAGTACTTC,CASSFSSGTNIQYF
TRBD2,TRBJ2-1,TRBV7-7,few,TGTGCTAGCAGTCCTAGCGGATTGGGTGAGCAGTTCTTC,CASSPSGLGEQFF
-,TRBJ2-7,TRBV5-1,-,TGCGCCAGCAGCTTTGGGGCGGAAGGAGGGGGCCAATACGAGCAGTACTTC,CASSFGAEGGGQYEQYF
TRBD1,TRBJ1-2,TRBV3-1,few,TGTGCCAGCAGCCGCGGGGGACAGACCTATGGCTACACCTTC,CASSRGGQTYGYTF
-,TRBJ2-2,TRBV7-2,-,TGTGCCAGCAGCCCTCTAGTGGCCACCGGGGAGCTGTTTTTT,CASSPLVATGELFF
-,TRBJ2-5,TRBV7-9,few,TGTGCCAGCAGCTTAGCGGATATGGGTGCCAGGGGAAGGCACCAAGAGACCCAGTACTTC,CASSLADMGARGRHQETQYF
-,TRBJ1-1,TRBV7-9,few,TGTGCCAGCAGCTGGGGGGCCAGCTATATGGTTGAAGCTTTCTTT,CASSWGASYMVEAFF
-,TRBJ2-5,TRBV12-3/TRBV12-4,-,TGTGCCAGCAGAGGAGGGAGTGAAGAGACCCAGTACTTC,CASRGGSEETQYF
-,TRBJ2-1,TRBV24-1,-,TGTGCCACCAGTGACCTTGGAGGGGCAGGCCCCTGGGACAATGAGCAGTTCTTC,CATSDLGGAGPWDNEQFF
-,TRBJ1-1,TRBV2,-,TGTGCCAGCAGTGAAGTCTCAGCACTGGGTTCTGAAGCTTTCTTT,CASSEVSALGSEAFF
TRBD1,TRBJ2-7,TRBV2,-,TGTGCCAGCAGTGTACAGGGGCTGTACGAGCAGTACTTC,CASSVQGLYEQYF
-,TRBJ1-1,TRBV7-9,few,TGTGCCAGCAGCTTAGGACAGGCGGGTGAAGCTTTCTTT,CASSLGQAGEAFF
-,TRBJ2-5,TRBV29-1,few,TGCAGCGTTGCTTTTGGACTGAAAGAGACCCAGTACTTC,CSVAFGLKETQYF
-,TRBJ1-5,TRBV24-1,few,TGTGCCACCAGTGTGGAGGGCAATCAGCCCCAGCATTTT,CATSVEGNQPQHF
-,TRBJ2-2,TRBV18,once,TGTGCCAGCTCCGGACTACTCGCGAACACCGGGGAGCTGTTTTTT,CASSGLLANTGELFF
TRBD2,TRBJ2-1,TRBV7-9,few,TGTGCCAGCAGCTCCCCGGCTAGCGGGAGGTTTAATGAGCAGTTCTTC,CASSSPASGRFNEQFF
TRBD2,TRBJ2-5,TRBV20-1,few,TGCAGTGCTAGAATAGCGGGGGGTACCCAAGAGACCCAGTACTTC,CSARIAGGTQETQYF
-,TRBJ1-5,TRBV18,-,TGTGCCAGCTCACCGGGGATTAGCAATCAGCCCCAGCATTTT,CASSPGISNQPQHF
TRBD2,TRBJ2-5,TRBV24-1,few,TGTGCCACCAGCAGACTAGCGGGGCATCAGTACTTC,CATSRLAGHQYF
-,TRBJ2-7,TRBV7-2,-,TGTGCCAGCAGCTCAATAGGGGGGTCAGGTCCCGGCTACGAGCAGTACTTC,CASSSIGGSGPGYEQYF
-,TRBJ2-6,TRBV7-3,few,TGTGCCAGCAGCTTAGGCGGCAGGGGATCTGGGGCCAACGTCCTGACTTTC,CASSLGGRGSGANVLTF
-,TRBJ2-7,TRBV14,once,TGTGCCAGCAGCCTGAACTTGGGACACGACTACGAGCAGTACTTC,CASSLNLGHDYEQYF
TRBD2,TRBJ2-1,TRBV4-3,-,TGCGCCAGCAGCCAGAGGGAAGGACTAGCGGGAGTCAATGAGCAGTTCTTC,CASSQREGLAGVNEQFF
-,TRBJ1-1,TRBV7-2,few,TGTGCCAGCAGCTTAGGGAAATCCAGCACTGAAGCTTTCTTT,CASSLGKSSTEAFF